Given below is one T cell receptor (beta chain) in context. The antigen is undetermined. This sample is part of a study of siplizumab effects on memory and regulatory T cells. Trimming pared 5 bases from V and 3 bases from J, leaving 13 bases between. CDR1 and CDR2 (germline): MNHEY, SVGAGI. The CDR3 spans 14 residues. Study-level points and caveats: Alloreactive sequences that could be traced to unstimulated CD4+ memory cells showed a significant reduction under siplizumab. Only a minor fraction of alloreactive clones mapped to unstimulated subsets. Confirmation was lacking for the suppressive function of proliferating Tregs derived from siplizumab cultures. Alloreactive CD4+ clones that could be mapped were on average about 70% Treg-derived with siplizumab, against approximately 30% in controls.

Profiled with immunoSEQ multiplex PCR; TCRdb holds only in-frame clones, not every one. The sample has tens of thousands of clones; roughly 86% are singletons. The V and J genes are TRBV6-5 and TRBJ1-1; D unclear. Sequencing was done on a sample of Tregs sorted from blood. This receptor was obtained from a human donor in good health. The CDR3 DNA reads as TGTGCCAGCAGTCCCCCCAGCACCTACACTGAAGCTTTCTTT. As protein: CASSPPSTYTEAFF.